One sample yielded the 28 T cell receptor beta chains listed below, sequenced in a study of OX40 agonist ivuxolimab in advanced cancers. The protocol was immunoSEQ multiplex PCR, while the TCRdb copy is restricted to in-frame clones and leaves out a portion. The profile shows tens of thousands of clones, around four fifths of them singletons. This specimen was CD4+ or CD8+ T cells sorted from blood, taken in a trial of the OX40 agonist ivuxolimab. The receptors were gathered from an adult with an advanced solid tumor such as melanoma, head and neck, liver or kidney cancer.

Concerning this clone: Likely a read error: the CDR3 ends without its conserved phenylalanine or tryptophan. No DNA is shown, since the ends of the CDR3 on it are uncertain; the CDR3 is the one TCRdb lists. CDR3 amino acids: CASSVFRSWRPGPNFL. The chain carries TRBV9 and TRBJ1-4. Germline V gene sequence: CDR1 SGDLS, CDR2 YYNGEE. Including both end residues, the CDR3 is 16 amino acids long.

The chain is built from TRBV5-1 and TRBJ2-6; D perhaps matches TRBD1 (6 bases). Germline V gene data show CDR1 as SGHRS and CDR2 as YFSETQ. V dropped 6 bases and J dropped 3 bases, with 10 bases sitting between them. The CDR3 has 14 amino acids. Here the CDR3 DNA reads TGCGCCAGCAAAGGACAGATTGGGGCCAACGTCCTGACTTTC. It is translated as CASKGQIGANVLTF.

The rearrangement uses TRBV2 and TRBJ1-3; no firm D call. Looked up from germline, CDR1 is SNHLY and CDR2 is FYNNEI. CDR3 length equals 13 residues. V was pared by 7 bases and J by 4 bases, with 11 bases between. CDR3 DNA sequence: TGTGCCAGCATTCGGACCATCGGAAACACCATATATTTT. This codes for CASIRTIGNTIYF.

This clone was seen a few times. This chain connects TRBV7-7 to TRBJ2-2; TRBD2 matches at 12 bases. The CDR3 is made up of 16 amino acids. Germline V CDR1 and CDR2: SSHAT, FNYEAQ (reference sequence). The V gene end was trimmed by 5 bases and the J gene end by 5 bases; junction bases not matched to a gene: 6. The CDR3: CASSRGLAGHTGELFF. CDR3 nucleotide sequence: TGTGCCAGCAGCCGTGGACTAGCGGGACATACCGGGGAGCTGTTTTTT. Filled out from reference TRBV7-7 and TRBJ2-2, the complete variable domain reads GAGVSQSPRYKVTKRGQDVTLRCDPISSHATLYWYQQALGQGPEFLTYFNYEAQPDKSGLPSDRFSAERPEGSISTLTIQRTEQRDSAMYRCASSRGLAGHTGELFFGEGSRLTVL.

This chain joins TRBV7-7 and TRBJ2-5; unclear D gene. V lost 0 bases and J lost 1, with 9 bases in between. Germline CDR1 SSHAT, CDR2 FNYEAQ (reference sequence). CDR3 size: 15 residues. CDR3 coding DNA: TGTGCCAGCAGCTTAGCCCCCAGGCCCCAAGAGACCCAGTACTTC. Its translation is CASSLAPRPQETQYF.

J is TRBJ2-6 and V is TRBV6-1, with D unresolved. Germline CDR1 is MNHNS and CDR2 is SASEGT. Trimming removed 6 bases from V and 2 bases from J, with 5 bases in between. This CDR3 is built from 13 residues. CDR3 nucleotides: TGTGCCAGCAGGCCGCCTGGGGCCAACGTCCTGACTTTC. It specifies CASRPPGANVLTF.

CDR3 residues: CATSRGGEETQYF. The CDR3 DNA is TGTGCCACCAGCAGGGGAGGGGAGGAGACCCAGTACTTC. This chain joins TRBV15 and TRBJ2-5; 7 bases are a match to TRBD2. Germline-derived CDR1 and CDR2 are LNHNV and YYDKDF (reference sequence). The CDR3 has 13 amino acids. V dropped 3 bases and J dropped 5; count of bases not matched to a gene: 3.

CDR3 nucleotides: TGTGCCAGCAGCTCCGGACAGACTAGCACAGATACGCAGTATTTT. This encodes CASSSGQTSTDTQYF. The chain is built from TRBV7-3 and TRBJ2-3; D perhaps matches TRBD1 (6 bases). The V and J ends lost 4 bases and 0 bases respectively, with 11 bases between them. This CDR3 contains 15 residues. The V gene's germline CDR1 is SGHTA and CDR2 FQGTGA. Together with reference TRBV7-3 and TRBJ2-3, the CDR3 gives the full variable domain: GAGVSQTPSNKVTEKGKYVELRCDPISGHTALYWYRQSLGQGPEFLIYFQGTGAADDSGLPNDRFFAVRPEGSVSTLKIQRTERGDSAVYLCASSSGQTSTDTQYFGPGTRLTVL.

The V call is TRBV6-6, the J call TRBJ1-2, with 7 bases that match TRBD1. The J segment lost 8 bases and the V segment lost 7 bases, leaving 10 bases of the junction unmatched. Germline loops: CDR1 MNHNY, CDR2 SVGAGI (reference sequence). The CDR3 consists of 13 residues. The CDR3 is CASTPDRAGGYTF. The CDR3 DNA reads TGTGCCAGCACCCCCGACAGGGCGGGAGGCTACACCTTC.

V is TRBV6-5 and J is TRBJ1-4; tentatively, D is TRBD1 (5 bases). The ends were cut back, 2 bases at V and 4 bases at J, with 11 bases in the middle. CDR1 MNHEY and CDR2 SVGAGI come from the germline V gene. The CDR3 spans 15 residues. As DNA, the CDR3 is TGTGCCAGCAGTTACGACAGCAACGGTAATGAAAAACTGTTTTTT. Translation: CASSYDSNGNEKLFF.

This chain joins TRBV5-5 and TRBJ2-7; TRBD2 is a possible D gene (5 bases). Trimming removed 2 bases at V and 2 bases at J, with 8 bases between. This CDR3 is built from 13 residues. The germline V gene encodes CDR1 SGHKS and CDR2 YYEKEE (reference sequence). For the CDR3, the DNA is TGTGCCAGCAGCTTAGGACTTACCTACGAGCAGTACTTC. This translates into CASSLGLTYEQYF.

This chain uses TRBV4-2 with TRBJ2-2; 8 nucleotides line up with TRBD2. This CDR3 region has 17 residues. V was pared by 0 bases and J by 4 bases, with 7 bases of the junction left unmatched. Germline V CDR1 and CDR2: LGHNA, YNFKEQ. In nucleotides, the CDR3 is TGTGCCAGCAGCCAAGACCCGGCGGGGGGTTCCACCGGGGAGCTGTTTTTT. Its translation is CASSQDPAGGSTGELFF.

This clone came up once. The chain has TRBV5-4 and TRBJ2-7; D not resolved. Germline V lookup: CDR1 SGHNT, CDR2 YYREEE (reference sequence). V was trimmed by 2 bases and J by 4 bases, leaving 16 bases between them. CDR3 length: 15 amino acids. The CDR3 DNA follows: TGTGCCAGCAGCTTAGATAGGGCCGCAGGATACGAGCAGTACTTC. It codes for CASSLDRAAGYEQYF.

The chain couples TRBV28 to TRBJ2-3, with 12 positions matching TRBD2. V was pared by 6 bases and J by 6 bases, with 13 bases of the junction left unmatched. The CDR3 runs to 17 residues. CDR1 and CDR2 from the germline V gene are MDHEN and SYDVKM. CDR3 sequence (DNA): TGTGCCAGCAGCCGCCGTCCTAGCGGGAGGGCTCGTGATACGCAGTATTTT. It translates to CASSRRPSGRARDTQYF.

J is TRBJ1-1 and V is TRBV6-5; the D gene is possibly TRBD1 (5 bases). This CDR3 has 12 amino acids. Between the trimmed V and J ends, which lost 5 bases and 6 bases, there was a span of 10 bases. The germline V gene has CDR1 MNHEY and CDR2 SVGAGI. The CDR3 loop is CASSRGVAEAFF. For the CDR3, the DNA is TGTGCCAGCAGTCGAGGGGTAGCTGAAGCTTTCTTT.

This clone is labeled as medium-sized. J is TRBJ1-6 and V is TRBV2; no clear D gene. The CDR3 sequence is 14 residues long. Germline-derived CDR1 and CDR2 are SNHLY and FYNNEI. V was cut by 8 bases and J by 5 bases, with 13 bases left in between. CDR3 in DNA: TGTGCCAGCGGCCTAAGTACAGATAATTCACCCCTCCACTTT. Translation gives CASGLSTDNSPLHF. The complete variable domain, with remaining parts taken from reference TRBV2 and TRBJ1-6, reads EPEVTQTPSHQVTQMGQEVILRCVPISNHLYFYWYRQILGQKVEFLVSFYNNEISEKSEIFDDQFSVERPDGSNFTLKIRSTKLEDSAMYFCASGLSTDNSPLHFGNGTRLTVT.

The CDR3 is CASTWGRGYTF. Here the CDR3 DNA reads TGTGCCAGTACTTGGGGTCGCGGCTACACCTTC. The V and J genes are TRBV19 and TRBJ1-2; D remains ambiguous. Germline CDR1 is LNHDA and CDR2 is SQIVND (reference sequence). The CDR3 totals 11 residues. Trimming removed 7 bases from V and 8 bases from J, with 11 bases in between.

This clone was seen only once. This chain connects TRBV6-6 to TRBJ1-4; D unresolved. The CDR3 sequence is 13 residues long. V was shortened by 11 bases and J by 7 bases, with 17 bases between the two germline ends. Germline V gene sequence: CDR1 MNHNY, CDR2 SVGAGI (reference sequence). CDR3 in DNA: TGTGCCGCGGCTCGGGGTGTTGGTGAAAAACTGTTTTTT. It specifies CAAARGVGEKLFF.

The chain recombines TRBV6-1 with TRBJ1-1; D is uncertain. The CDR3 is made up of 11 amino acids. V was trimmed by 5 bases and J by 14 bases, leaving 15 bases between them. CDR1 and CDR2 from the germline V gene are MNHNS and SASEGT. The CDR3 here is CASSSLTPGFF. The CDR3 nucleotides are TGTGCCAGCAGTTCACTGACTCCAGGATTCTTT.

This clone has only a few counts. The V call is TRBV29-1, the J call TRBJ1-1; TRBD1 matches at 9 bases. J was trimmed by 11 bases and V by 4 bases; bases with no gene match: 20. This CDR3 spans 16 amino acids. Germline values: CDR1 SQVTM, CDR2 ANQGSEA. In DNA form, the CDR3 reads TGCAGCGTTGCCCCACGAGGGGACAGGGTGGGTCATGATGCTTTCTTT. Residues: CSVAPRGDRVGHDAFF. Supplemented by reference TRBV29-1 and TRBJ1-1, the full variable domain reads SAVISQKPSRDICQRGTSLTIQCQVDSQVTMMFWYRQQPGQSLTLIATANQGSEATYESGFVIDKFPISRPNLTFSTLTVSNMSPEDSSIYLCSVAPRGDRVGHDAFFGQGTRLTVV.

This clone was counted many times. V gene TRBV29-1 combines with J gene TRBJ1-2; a possible D gene is TRBD1 (5 bases). There are 17 residues in the CDR3. Germline assignment: CDR1 SQVTM and CDR2 ANQGSEA. Deletions cut 1 base from V and 0 bases from J, with 18 bases between. The DNA of the CDR3 is TGCAGCGTTGAAGGGATGGGCGGGGGAATTACTAACTATGGCTACACCTTC. Protein sequence: CSVEGMGGGITNYGYTF.

The V gene is TRBV6-1, the J gene TRBJ2-7; TRBD2 matches at 12 bases. The germline V gene encodes CDR1 MNHNS and CDR2 SASEGT. This CDR3 region has 15 residues. Germline trimming cut 5 bases from V and 3 bases from J; bases unmatched to any gene: 5. The CDR3 coding sequence is TGTGCCAGCAGTCGACTAGCGGGGGAAGTCTACGAGCAGTACGTC. Translation gives CASSRLAGEVYEQYV.

The chain joins TRBV29-1 to TRBJ1-2; TRBD1 is a possible D gene (5 bases). The germline gives CDR1 SQVTM, CDR2 ANQGSEA. The CDR3 is made up of 13 amino acids. V was trimmed by 7 bases and J by 2 bases, leaving 14 bases between them. The CDR3 region has the DNA TGCAGCGCCCGGCTTGGGGCAAACTATGGCTACACCTTC. This translates into CSARLGANYGYTF.

The gene calls are TRBV5-1 and TRBJ2-6, with D possibly TRBD1 on 5 matching bases. Germline CDR1 and CDR2: SGHRS and YFSETQ. The CDR3 sequence is 15 residues long. V lost 0 bases and J lost 1, with 5 bases in between. This CDR3 reads CASSLAGSGANVLTF. DNA of the CDR3: TGCGCCAGCAGCTTGGCAGGGTCTGGGGCCAACGTCCTGACTTTC.

This clone turned up a few times. V usage is TRBV11-2 and J usage is TRBJ2-7; 8 bases agree with TRBD1. The CDR3 is 15 amino acids. CDR1 is SGHAT, CDR2 FQNNGV, per germline. The trim removed 5 bases at V and 3 bases at J, leaving 9 bases unmatched. The CDR3 here is CASSRTTGGLYEQYV. In DNA form, the CDR3 reads TGTGCCAGCAGCCGAACTACAGGGGGGCTCTACGAGCAGTACGTC.

This chain uses TRBV7-2 with TRBJ2-7; 7 bases fit TRBD1. Trimming took 2 bases from V and 5 from J; bases not matched to a gene: 9. CDR1 SGHTA and CDR2 FQGNSA come from the germline V gene. The CDR3 totals 15 residues. CDR3 in DNA: TGTGCCAGCAGCTTAAATAGTTTACAGGGGAACGAGCAGTACTTC. Translated: CASSLNSLQGNEQYF.

The chain links TRBV6-5 to TRBJ2-7; TRBD1 aligns across 11 bases. V was pared by 6 bases and J by 3 bases, with 1 base of the junction left unmatched. This CDR3 has 13 residues. Germline lookup yields CDR1 MNHEY and CDR2 SVGAGI. As DNA, the CDR3 is TGTGCCAGCAGGGACAGGGGGCGCTACGAGCAGTACTTC. This gives the protein CASRDRGRYEQYF.

This chain joins TRBV11-3 and TRBJ1-1; TRBD1 is a possible D gene (6 bases). The V gene lost 0 bases and the J gene lost 11 bases, with 13 bases spanning the gap. Germline CDR1 SGHNT, CDR2 YENEEA. This CDR3 is built from 13 residues. CDR3 protein: CASSLDRRGAAFF. The CDR3 DNA reads TGTGCCAGCAGCTTAGATCGCAGGGGAGCTGCTTTCTTT.